The 22 T cell receptor beta chains listed next were all sequenced from one sample in a study of Ad26.COV2.S vaccination and SARS-CoV-2 variants. Profiled with immunoSEQ multiplex PCR; TCRdb holds only in-frame clones, not every one. The table lists around 350,000 clones, 70% to 90% of them singletons, with about 3.3% in the top ten. The treatment: roughly 19 received Ad26.COV2.S at low or high dose, single or two shots; about five received placebo; per-sample allocation not given. Sampling took place 63 days after the first vaccine or placebo injection. The sample in question was peripheral blood, obtained in a trial of Ad26.COV2.S vaccine versus placebo. These receptors all stem from a person aged 18 to 59 who received the Ad26.COV2.S COVID-19 vaccine or a placebo.

The genes are TRBV5-1 and TRBJ2-7; no clear D. This CDR3 is 13 amino acids long. The V and J ends lost 0 bases and 4 bases respectively, with 8 bases between them. Germline-derived CDR1 and CDR2 are SGHRS and YFSETQ. The CDR3: CASSLVMGYEQYF. CDR3 coding DNA: TGCGCCAGCAGCTTGGTTATGGGGTACGAGCAGTACTTC.

This clone is a singleton in its sample. V gene TRBV27 combines with J gene TRBJ2-2, with 8 bases matching TRBD1. Trimming removed 5 bases from V and 7 bases from J; junction bases left unmatched: 15. This CDR3 is built from 17 residues. Germline CDR1 and CDR2: MNHEY and SMNVEV (reference sequence). CDR3 loop: CASSPISWDRRNGELFF. The CDR3 nucleotides read TGTGCCAGCAGTCCTATTTCCTGGGACAGGAGAAACGGGGAGCTGTTTTTT.

This sequence joins TRBV3-1 (or the pseudogene TRBV3-2) and TRBJ2-5, with a tentative D call TRBD2 (7 bases). V lost 2 bases and J lost 6, with 16 bases in between. Germline lookup yields CDR1 LGHDT and CDR2 YNNKEL (reference sequence). CDR3 length equals 15 residues. The CDR3 reads CASSQLGGGIKTQYF. The CDR3 coding sequence is TGTGCCAGCAGCCAACTAGGGGGGGGTATTAAGACCCAGTACTTC.

The rearrangement links TRBV25-1 to TRBJ1-5, with D perhaps TRBD1 (5 bases). CDR3 length: 16 residues. Germline V gene sequence: CDR1 MGHDK, CDR2 SYGVNS. V lost 3 bases, J lost 2 bases, and 14 bases lay in between. The CDR3 DNA sequence: TGTGCCAGCAGTGATGCAACAGGAGGGGGCAATCAGCCCCAGCATTTT. Translation gives CASSDATGGGNQPQHF.

The chain recombines TRBV10-1 with TRBJ2-2; 11 nucleotides agree with TRBD1. Germline CDR1 WNHNN, CDR2 SYGVQD (reference sequence). The CDR3 length is 16 residues. Germline trimming cut 9 bases from V and 0 bases from J; bases unmatched to any gene: 6. DNA of the CDR3: TGCGCCAGTTCGGGGACAGGGGGTTCGAACACCGGGGAGCTGTTTTTT. Translation gives CASSGTGGSNTGELFF.

The V call is TRBV3-1 (or the pseudogene TRBV3-2), the J call TRBJ2-7; D is unresolved. Trimming cost V 1 base and J 0 bases, with 7 bases left between them. The CDR3 loop spans 14 amino acids. Germline CDR1 is LGHDT and CDR2 is YNNKEL (reference sequence). CDR3 protein: CASSQVERSYEQYF. The CDR3 DNA is TGTGCCAGCAGCCAAGTGGAGCGCTCCTACGAGCAGTACTTC.

This chain links TRBV28 with TRBJ2-2; 10 bases match TRBD1. V trimming: 4 bases; J trimming: 5 bases; junction bases outside the gene matches: 1. The CDR3 is 14 amino acids. From germline, CDR1 is MDHEN and CDR2 SYDVKM. The CDR3 protein is CASSSGQGTGELFF. Here the CDR3 DNA reads TGTGCCAGCAGTTCGGGACAGGGGACCGGGGAGCTGTTTTTT.

The chain uses TRBV3-1 (or the pseudogene TRBV3-2) and TRBJ2-2; D is unresolved. The CDR3 covers 12 residues. From germline, CDR1 is LGHDT and CDR2 YNNKEL (reference sequence). The V gene lost 3 bases and the J gene lost 8 bases, with 7 bases spanning the gap. For the CDR3, the DNA is TGTGCCAGCAGCCAGGCTTCTGGGGAGCTGTTTTTT. Residues: CASSQASGELFF.

This chain connects TRBV5-6 to TRBJ1-4; D might be TRBD1 (5 bases). This CDR3 comprises 15 residues. The V and J ends lost 0 bases and 8 bases respectively, with 14 bases between them. Per the germline V gene, CDR1 is SGHDT and CDR2 is YYEEEE. The DNA of the CDR3 is TGTGCCAGCAGCTTGGGGTCCCAGGGCGGAGAAAAACTGTTTTTT. This codes for CASSLGSQGGEKLFF.

In this sample, this clone turned up once. J is TRBJ2-7 and V is TRBV29-1; no definite D call. Trimming shortened V by 1 base and J by 2 bases, and 9 bases separated the two germline ends. Germline lookup yields CDR1 SQVTM and CDR2 ANQGSEA. This CDR3 is 13 amino acids long. The CDR3 nucleotides are TGCAGCGTTGAAGGGGGTAGGACCTACGAGCAGTACTTC. As protein: CSVEGGRTYEQYF.

V usage is TRBV28 and J usage is TRBJ1-2; TRBD1 might be the D (6 bases). CDR1 is MDHEN, CDR2 SYDVKM, per germline. CDR3 size: 13 residues. V was cut by 7 bases and J by 12 bases, with 21 bases left in between. CDR3 loop: CASTPRAGVADTF. CDR3 sequence (DNA): TGTGCCAGCACCCCCAGGGCAGGGGTGGCGGACACCTTC.

This CDR3 reads CASSGFPPGVDSNQPQHF. CDR3 bases: TGTGCCAGCAGTGGGTTCCCGCCAGGGGTCGATAGCAATCAGCCCCAGCATTTT. This chain joins TRBV6-1 and TRBJ1-5; TRBD1 is a possible D gene (6 bases). Trimming pared 4 bases from V and 0 bases from J, leaving 19 bases between. Germline loops: CDR1 MNHNS, CDR2 SASEGT. There are 18 residues in the CDR3.

The V and J genes are TRBV7-2 and TRBJ2-7; possible D gene TRBD2, 5 bases. V was pared by 4 bases and J by 5 bases, with 15 bases between. CDR3 size: 14 residues. Germline V gene data show CDR1 as SGHTA and CDR2 as FQGNSA. The CDR3 DNA reads TGTGCCAGCAGCTGGTCGAGGGAGAAAAACGAGCAGTACTTC. This gives the protein CASSWSREKNEQYF.

This clone was counted a few times. The chain links TRBV6-5 to TRBJ2-1; D possibly corresponds to TRBD2 (5 bases). CDR3 length: 13 amino acids. V lost 6 bases and J lost 1, with 7 bases in between. The V gene's germline CDR1 is MNHEY and CDR2 SVGAGI. DNA of the CDR3: TGTGCCAGCAGCGACTATTCCTACAATGAGCAGTTCTTC. Protein sequence: CASSDYSYNEQFF.

The chain couples TRBV9 to TRBJ2-7, with 9 bases lining up with TRBD1. After removal of 2 bases from V and 3 bases from J, the junction contained 6 bases not matched to a gene. The CDR3 spans 15 residues. Germline V gives CDR1 SGDLS, CDR2 YYNGEE. CDR3 protein: CASSVTGGSVYEQYF. CDR3 coding DNA: TGTGCCAGCAGCGTGACAGGGGGATCTGTCTACGAGCAGTACTTC.

The rearrangement uses TRBV7-2 and TRBJ1-1; TRBD1 is a possible D gene (5 bases). The V end was cut by 8 bases, the J end by 2 bases, with 18 bases between. Germline CDR1 reads SGHTA; CDR2 reads FQGNSA. The CDR3 is made up of 15 amino acids. CDR3 nucleotide sequence: TGTGCCAGCTGCAGGGTTCTTGGGGACAACACTGAAGCTTTCTTT. It is translated as CASCRVLGDNTEAFF.

This clone was counted a few times. V usage is TRBV28 and J usage is TRBJ1-5, with 7 bases fitting TRBD1. This CDR3 region has 12 residues. Trimming at V came to 5 bases and at J to 6 bases, leaving 1 base not matched to a gene. Per germline, CDR1 MDHEN and CDR2 SYDVKM. CDR3 DNA: TGTGCCAGCAGTCCAGGGGGTCAGCCCCAGCATTTT. This sequence encodes CASSPGGQPQHF.

The chain has TRBV12-3 or TRBV12-4 and TRBJ2-2; D is ambiguous. The CDR3 loop spans 13 amino acids. V lost 5 bases and J lost 5, with 9 bases in between. The CDR3 coding sequence is TGTGCCAGCAGTAGGCGTGGTACCGGGGAGCTGTTTTTT. Residues: CASSRRGTGELFF.

The chain carries TRBV11-2 and TRBJ2-5, with D tentatively TRBD1 (5 bases). CDR1 is SGHAT and CDR2 is FQNNGV in the germline V gene. There are 14 residues in the CDR3. Trimming stripped 1 base from V and 5 bases from J, with 11 bases between. The CDR3 loop reads CASSLVAGYETQYF. The CDR3, as DNA: TGTGCCAGCAGCTTAGTAGCAGGGTATGAGACCCAGTACTTC.

The CDR3 bases are TGTGCCAGCAGCTTCCGACACACGCGCGAAACTTCTGGGGCCAACGTCCTGACTTTC. Its translation is CASSFRHTRETSGANVLTF. This chain connects TRBV11-2 to TRBJ2-6; the D is unclear. V was clipped by 3 bases and J by 1 base, with 19 bases between them. The germline gives CDR1 SGHAT, CDR2 FQNNGV. The CDR3 contains 19 residues.

This clone was observed once. The chain is built from TRBV7-9 and TRBJ2-1, with TRBD2 identical over 10 bases. The CDR3 sequence is 16 residues long. V lost 5 bases to trimming and J lost 2 bases; unmatched junction nucleotides: 6. CDR1 SEHNR and CDR2 FQNEAQ come from the germline V gene (reference sequence). The CDR3 loop is CASSVILAGTYNEQFF. For the CDR3, the DNA is TGTGCCAGCAGCGTAATACTAGCGGGGACCTACAATGAGCAGTTCTTC.

This clone was detected once. CDR3 DNA: TGTGCCAGCAGTTTTGGGCCCGAACCTTCCGGGGAGCTGTTTTTT. Amino acid sequence: CASSFGPEPSGELFF. The chain is built from TRBV27 and TRBJ2-2; D is ambiguous. CDR3 length equals 15 residues. V was trimmed by 3 bases and J by 6 bases, leaving 14 bases between them. CDR1 MNHEY and CDR2 SMNVEV come from the germline V gene (reference sequence).